This T cell receptor (beta chain) is from a study of cytomegalovirus exposure and HLA in healthy donors. Study at large: The Caucasian-associated ancestry cluster contained 65% to 85% of the approximately 430 genotyped donors. Study observations and caveats: The majority of TCR sequences were rare, yet some public TCRs appeared in many donors. Per a later analysis, 16,951 TCR beta sequences showed association with HLA alleles at 0.05 false discovery rate.

Between the trimmed V and J ends, which lost 8 bases and 5 bases, there was a span of 12 bases. The CDR3 is made up of 13 amino acids. Per germline, CDR1 WSHSY and CDR2 SAAADI. Points on this clone: Its antigen is not identified.

Primers included in the PCR were 60 Vbeta and 13 Jbeta primers. Assay used: immunoSEQ multiplex PCR; TCRdb lists only in-frame clones, some missing. This sample has about 67,000 clones, with about four fifths found just once. The TCR was taken from a woman in her thirties in good health and CMV-seronegative. The V gene is TRBV10-2, the J gene TRBJ1-4; D is ambiguous. Sequencing used PBMCs. CDR3 sequence: CASAVAGNEKLFF. CDR3 nucleotide sequence: TGCGCCAGCGCGGTAGCGGGGAATGAAAAACTGTTTTTT.